The rows below give T cell receptor beta chains drawn from one sample of a study of blood T cell repertoires in COVID-19. Generated by immunoSEQ multiplex PCR, the TCRdb table keeps only in-frame clones and is missing some. The sample includes hundreds of thousands of clones, 83% of them seen just once. The sequenced sample was peripheral blood. These receptors all come from a woman in her 50s with acute or convalescent COVID-19. CDR3s include the opening cysteine and the closing phenylalanine or tryptophan. The D gene is left open where the match is weak. A clone size is listed for some rows: how often the clone was seen (once, few, many), or a class if it is expanded.

d_gene,len,v_gene,abundance,j_gene,CDR3nt,CDR3aa
-,13,TRBV2,-,TRBJ1-2,TGTGCCGGAGGCCTACAGGGTTTTTCTGGCTACACCTTC,CAGGLQGFSGYTF
TRBD1,13,TRBV2,-,TRBJ1-2,TGTGCCAGCAGTGTTCAGGGGGCCTATGGCTACACCTTC,CASSVQGAYGYTF
-,16,TRBV7-9,-,TRBJ2-1,TGTGCCAGCAGCCCCCCCGGCGGGAACTCCTACAATGAGCAGTTCTTC,CASSPPGGNSYNEQFF
TRBD2,16,TRBV14,-,TRBJ2-1,TGTGCCAGCAGCCAAGTTTCGTCGGGGGGATACAATGAGCAGTTCTTC,CASSQVSSGGYNEQFF
-,15,TRBV25-1,-,TRBJ1-2,TGTGCCAGCAGGGACGAGGGCAGGGGTAGGGGCGGCTACACCTTC,CASRDEGRGRGGYTF
TRBD1,13,TRBV6-5,-,TRBJ1-2,TGTGCCAGCAGTTGGGACAGGGAGGGTGGCTACACCTTC,CASSWDREGGYTF
TRBD1,15,TRBV6-5,-,TRBJ1-5,TGTGCCAGCAGTCCCGACCCGGGGACAGTGGGGCCCCAGCATTTT,CASSPDPGTVGPQHF
TRBD2,17,TRBV15,-,TRBJ2-1,TGTGCCACCAGCAGAGATCGTCGCGCGGGAGGTGATTCTGAGCAGTTCTTC,CATSRDRRAGGDSEQFF
-,14,TRBV7-3,-,TRBJ2-2,TGTGCCAGCAGCCTCTCCTCTGGAGCCGGGGAGCTGTTTTTT,CASSLSSGAGELFF
-,14,TRBV6-5,-,TRBJ1-1,TGTGCCAGCAGTTACTCGTGGGGGGGAACTGAAGCTTTCTTT,CASSYSWGGTEAFF
-,13,TRBV3-1/TRBV3-2,-,TRBJ1-2,TGTGCCAGCAGCCCCAGGGGAGGGAATGGCTACACCTTC,CASSPRGGNGYTF
TRBD1,16,TRBV10-2,-,TRBJ1-6,TGCGCCAGCAGTGATCAGGACAGGGGCTATAATTCACCCCTCCACTTT,CASSDQDRGYNSPLHF
TRBD1,12,TRBV6-2/TRBV6-3,-,TRBJ2-7,TGTGCCAGCAGTTTAAACAGGGGAGCGCAGTACTTC,CASSLNRGAQYF
-,12,TRBV11-3,-,TRBJ2-1,TGTGCCAGCAGCTCAGGTGGTGGTGAGCAGTTCTTC,CASSSGGGEQFF
TRBD2,16,TRBV7-3,-,TRBJ2-3,TGTGCCAGCAGCTCCCCGCCGGCGGGAGGGCAAGATACGCAGTATTTT,CASSSPPAGGQDTQYF
-,19,TRBV27,-,TRBJ2-6,TGTGCCAGCAGTCCCCTAGGGGAGGTTGCCCTTTCTGGGGCCAACGTCCTGACTTTC,CASSPLGEVALSGANVLTF
-,11,TRBV21-1,-,TRBJ2-3,TGTGCCAGCAGCTGCCTCGGTACGCAGTATTTT,CASSCLGTQYF
-,14,TRBV19,-,TRBJ1-2,TGTGCCAGTAGTATGTTAAGACAGAACTATGGCTACACCTTC,CASSMLRQNYGYTF
-,15,TRBV27,-,TRBJ1-4,TGTGCCAGCAGTTTTAGGGGTTGGTCTAATGAAAAACTGTTTTTT,CASSFRGWSNEKLFF
TRBD2,15,TRBV6-5,once,TRBJ2-7,TGTGCCAGCAGCCTAGCGGGGTCCAGGTCCTACGAGCAGTACTTC,CASSLAGSRSYEQYF
-,13,TRBV2,-,TRBJ1-2,TGTGCCAGCAGTCGGGGGAACTTGGATGGCTACACCTTC,CASSRGNLDGYTF
TRBD2,15,TRBV6-1,-,TRBJ2-7,TGTGCCAGCAGTGAAATAGCGGGAGGGTCCTACGAGCAGTACTTC,CASSEIAGGSYEQYF
-,13,TRBV18,-,TRBJ1-1,TGTGCCAGCTCAGCGACAGTTGGGACTGAAGCTTTCTTT,CASSATVGTEAFF
TRBD2,15,TRBV28,-,TRBJ2-5,TGTGCCAGCAGTGCCCCGGGGGGGATCCAAGAGACCCAGTACTTC,CASSAPGGIQETQYF
TRBD1,16,TRBV24-1,-,TRBJ2-5,TGTGCCACCAGTGGGCAGGGGGACAGGGGGCTTGAGACCCAGTACTTC,CATSGQGDRGLETQYF
-,15,TRBV19,-,TRBJ2-7,TGTGCCAGTAGTATATTTACAGGCTTCTCCTACGAGCAGTACTTC,CASSIFTGFSYEQYF
-,17,TRBV5-1,-,TRBJ2-7,TGCGCCAGCAGCCTGGGCGCCACAGGGAGTGGAACCTACGAGCAGTACTTC,CASSLGATGSGTYEQYF
-,14,TRBV2,-,TRBJ1-5,TGTGCCAGCAGTGAAGACAATCCCAATCAGCCCCAGCATTTT,CASSEDNPNQPQHF
TRBD1,15,TRBV19,-,TRBJ1-6,TGTGCCAGTACAAAGGACAGGGGGTATAATTCACCCCTCCACTTT,CASTKDRGYNSPLHF
TRBD1,18,TRBV5-4,-,TRBJ2-2,TGTGCCAGCACCAACCCGGCAGGGGGTGGTCTGGGAACCGGGGAGCTGTTTTTT,CASTNPAGGGLGTGELFF
TRBD2,15,TRBV3-1/TRBV3-2,-,TRBJ2-7,TGTGCCAGCAGCCAAGGCGGGAGGGCCGGGTACGAGCAGTACTTC,CASSQGGRAGYEQYF
TRBD1,18,TRBV27,-,TRBJ2-6,TGTGCCAGCAGTTTAACGGCAGGGGGCGCGGCAGGGGCCAACGTCCTGACTTTC,CASSLTAGGAAGANVLTF
TRBD2,17,TRBV7-6,-,TRBJ2-2,TGTGCCAGCAGCTTAGGGGTAGCGGGGCCGAACACCGGGGAGCTGTTTTTT,CASSLGVAGPNTGELFF
-,18,TRBV10-1,-,TRBJ2-2,TGCGCCAGCAGTGAGTCGGGACTCCAGCGGGCGAACACCGGGGAGCTGTTTTTT,CASSESGLQRANTGELFF
-,18,TRBV5-1,-,TRBJ2-5,TGCGCCAGCAGCTTGGCCGCGTTGGATGAAAAGCGGCCCCGGACCCAGTACTTC,CASSLAALDEKRPRTQYF
TRBD1,17,TRBV7-2,-,TRBJ2-5,TGTGCCAGCAGCCAAGATAGGACAGGGGGGCTACAAGAGACCCAGTACTTC,CASSQDRTGGLQETQYF
TRBD2,17,TRBV7-2,-,TRBJ2-1,TGTGCCAGCAGCTACCCCGGGACTAGCGGGTCTAACAATGAGCAGTTCTTC,CASSYPGTSGSNNEQFF
TRBD1,13,TRBV7-3,-,TRBJ1-2,TGTGCCAGCAGCTTAAAAGGGGGCACGGGCTACACCTTC,CASSLKGGTGYTF